A single sample is the source of the 6 T cell receptor beta chains below, sequenced in a study of blood T cells in healthy people across ages. A J-beta primer mix and a sample-barcoded 5' primer were used in a second PCR of roughly 6 to 11 cycles. MiXCR, run by TCRdb on the 5' RACE reads, gives a single entry per CDR3 protein. The sample lists some 550,000 distinct CDR3 sequences, roughly 48% seen once, with around 23% in the top ten. The sample was blood. The receptors come from an elderly man in good health.

This clonotype turned up a few times. The chain recombines TRBV4-3 with TRBJ2-7, with TRBD2 identical over 11 bases. The germline V gene encodes CDR1 LGHNA and CDR2 YSLEER. The CDR3 has 16 residues. The J segment lost 4 bases and the V segment lost 0 bases, leaving 5 bases of the junction unmatched. Here the CDR3 DNA reads TGCGCCAGCAGCCAAGATGTTGGGACTAGCGGATACGAGCAGTACTTC. This gives the protein CASSQDVGTSGYEQYF.

This clonotype has only a few counts. The gene calls are TRBV5-5 and TRBJ2-1; TRBD1 might be the D (6 bases). CDR1 and CDR2 from the germline V gene are SGHKS and YYEKEE (reference sequence). Trimming removed 0 bases from V and 4 bases from J, with 11 bases in between. CDR3 length: 15 amino acids. The CDR3 DNA sequence: TGTGCCAGCAGCTTGGAGGCAGGGACATACAATGAGCAGTTCTTC. Translated, it gives CASSLEAGTYNEQFF.

The chain has TRBV2 and TRBJ2-1, with D possibly called TRBD1 or TRBD2 (5 bases each). The V gene's germline CDR1 is SNHLY and CDR2 FYNNEI. The CDR3 extends over 15 amino acids. Trimming took 0 bases from V and 6 from J, leaving 12 bases between them. CDR3 region: CASSEAEMRGNEQFF. CDR3 sequence (DNA): TGTGCCAGCAGTGAAGCGGAAATGAGGGGCAATGAGCAGTTCTTC. Variable domain in full (rest from reference TRBV2 and TRBJ2-1): EPEVTQTPSHQVTQMGQEVILRCVPISNHLYFYWYRQILGQKVEFLVSFYNNEISEKSEIFDDQFSVERPDGSNFTLKIRSTKLEDSAMYFCASSEAEMRGNEQFFGPGTRLTVL.

The V gene is TRBV20-1, the J gene TRBJ2-7; unclear D gene. With the DNA end fitting TRBJ2-5 better, the J assignment may be wrong. Germline-derived CDR1 and CDR2 are DFQATT and SNEGSKA (reference sequence). The CDR3 length is 12 residues. Here the CDR3 DNA reads TGCAGTGCGCCGCTTGACTGGGAGACCCAGTACTTC. Translating it yields CSAPLDWETQYF.

This chain links TRBV7-9 with TRBJ2-1; possibly TRBD1 or TRBD2 for D (5 bases each). The V gene lost 5 bases and the J gene lost 7 bases, with 12 bases spanning the gap. There are 13 residues in the CDR3. Germline V gene lookup returns CDR1 SEHNR and CDR2 FQNEAQ (reference sequence). CDR3 sequence (DNA): TGTGCCAGCAGCCCTCGGGACCTGAATGAGCAGTTCTTC. It yields the protein CASSPRDLNEQFF.

Regarding this clonotype: One junction end does not reproduce the germline sequence, and a read error may be involved. The gene calls are TRBV4-1 and TRBJ2-3; D call uncertain. Germline lookup yields CDR1 MGHRA and CDR2 YSYEKL. The CDR3 runs to 13 residues. CDR3 region: CASSQSFPDTQYF. The CDR3 coding sequence is TGTGCCAGCAGCCAAAGTTTTCCAGATACGCAGTATTTT.